This entry lists 14 T cell receptor beta chains sequenced from one sample in a study of shared clonotypes between healthy human individuals. Profiling relied on immunoSEQ multiplex PCR, and the TCRdb table lists in-frame clones only, not all of them. The sample has some 2.1 million clones, 85% to 95% seen once. The specimen was naive CD4+ T cells sorted from blood. The subset was: CD45RA+ positively selected. These receptors originate from a man between 18 and 35 years old in good health.

This rearrangement joins TRBV28 to TRBJ1-2; D is uncertain. The germline gives CDR1 MDHEN, CDR2 SYDVKM. The CDR3 runs 12 residues. V was pared by 6 bases and J by 3 bases, with 8 bases between. The CDR3 loop is CASSVTDYGYTF. In nucleotides, the CDR3 is TGTGCCAGCAGCGTCACAGACTATGGCTACACCTTC.

This clone occurred once. This chain uses TRBV9 with TRBJ2-7, with D possibly matching TRBD1 (6 bases). CDR1 is SGDLS, CDR2 YYNGEE, per germline. The CDR3 runs 13 residues. V gave up 4 bases and J gave up 5 bases, with 13 bases separating them. In DNA, the CDR3 is TGTGCCAGCAGCCATACAGGGATCAACGAGCAGTACTTC. It translates to CASSHTGINEQYF.

The V and J genes are TRBV18 and TRBJ1-3; the match to TRBD1 covers 10 bases. Germline CDR1 and CDR2: KGHSH and LQKENI. Trimming at V came to 4 bases and at J to 0 bases, leaving 12 bases not matched to a gene. This CDR3 spans 19 amino acids. CDR3 in DNA: TGTGCCAGCTCACTGGGACAGGGGTCCATTCGAACCTCTGGAAACACCATATATTTT. This gives the protein CASSLGQGSIRTSGNTIYF.

The CDR3 region is CASSLGLLDEQFF. CDR3 nucleotides: TGTGCCAGCAGCCTGGGGTTGTTGGATGAGCAGTTCTTC. This chain links TRBV7-9 with TRBJ2-1; D is unclear. The germline CDR1 and CDR2 sequences are SEHNR and FQNEAQ (reference sequence). V was pared by 5 bases and J by 8 bases, with 13 bases between. CDR3 length: 13 residues.

The CDR3 is CASTLYHQGLDPYEQYF. The CDR3 DNA follows: TGTGCCAGCACGCTCTACCACCAAGGATTAGACCCCTACGAGCAGTACTTC. The rearrangement links TRBV9 to TRBJ2-7; no clear D. Trimming cost V 6 bases and J 2 bases, with 24 bases left between them. The CDR3 sequence is 17 residues long. Per germline, CDR1 SGDLS and CDR2 YYNGEE.

This sequence joins TRBV4-3 and TRBJ2-1; D not certain. The CDR3 runs 18 residues. The ends were cut back, 0 bases at V and 0 bases at J, with 15 bases in the middle. Germline assignment: CDR1 LGHNA and CDR2 YSLEER. CDR3 in amino acids: CASSQEAPGSSSYNEQFF. CDR3 in DNA: TGCGCCAGCAGCCAAGAAGCCCCGGGTTCCAGCTCCTACAATGAGCAGTTCTTC.

The chain links TRBV9 to TRBJ1-2; no definite D call. CDR3 size: 15 residues. From germline, CDR1 is SGDLS and CDR2 YYNGEE. V lost 0 bases and J 0 bases, leaving 9 bases between the germline ends. This CDR3 is CASSVAQAANYGYTF. Written as DNA, the CDR3 is TGTGCCAGCAGCGTAGCTCAGGCAGCTAACTATGGCTACACCTTC.

The CDR3 here is CASSLEDRSGYGYTF. The CDR3 DNA reads as TGCGCCAGCAGCTTGGAGGACAGGTCTGGCTATGGCTACACCTTC. This chain joins TRBV5-1 and TRBJ1-2; 7 bases match TRBD1. CDR1 SGHRS and CDR2 YFSETQ come from the germline V gene. This CDR3 comprises 15 residues. With 0 bases clipped from V and 4 bases from J, the junction kept 6 bases outside the gene matches.

This clone was seen only once. This chain uses TRBV9 with TRBJ2-3; D possibly uses TRBD1 or TRBD2 (6 bases each). V lost 1 base to trimming and J lost 2 bases, with 14 bases between them. Germline CDR1 SGDLS, CDR2 YYNGEE. The CDR3 extends over 16 amino acids. The CDR3 region is CASSVFEGGTTDTQYF. The CDR3 DNA follows: TGTGCCAGCAGCGTATTTGAGGGGGGAACCACAGATACGCAGTATTTT.

The V call is TRBV7-8, the J call TRBJ2-3; D call uncertain. This CDR3 region has 14 residues. V lost 1 base, J lost 2 bases, and 7 bases lay in between. The germline gives CDR1 SGHVS, CDR2 FQNEAQ. Here the CDR3 DNA reads TGTGCCAGCAGCTTAGACAGCCACACAGATACGCAGTATTTT. It is translated as CASSLDSHTDTQYF.

CDR3 loop: CASSFYGQLEETQYF. CDR3 DNA sequence: TGTGCCAGCAGCTTTTACGGACAGTTAGAAGAGACCCAGTACTTC. The chain couples TRBV7-8 to TRBJ2-5, with a tentative D call TRBD1 (6 bases). This CDR3 has 15 residues. Trimming took off 3 bases at V and 3 bases at J, with 14 bases between the two ends. Germline V lookup: CDR1 SGHVS, CDR2 FQNEAQ.

Comment on this clone: The same CDR3 arises from other DNA sequences in this sample as well. V and J are TRBV18 and TRBJ1-1, with 7 bases matching TRBD1. Trimming at V came to 3 bases and at J to 1 base, leaving 2 bases not matched to a gene. Germline V gene data show CDR1 as KGHSH and CDR2 as LQKENI. This CDR3 has 14 amino acids. The CDR3 region is CASSPQGGNTEAFF. CDR3 DNA: TGTGCCAGCTCACCGCAGGGGGGGAACACTGAAGCTTTCTTT.

CDR3 region: CASRGVLGEQYF. In nucleotides, the CDR3 is TGTGCCTCGCGGGGAGTTCTTGGCGAGCAGTACTTC. The genes are TRBV30 and TRBJ2-7, with a weak D call TRBD2 (6 bases). The germline gives CDR1 GTSNPN, CDR2 SVGIG (reference sequence). This CDR3 has 12 amino acids. V shed 7 bases and J shed 6 bases, with 16 bases lying between them.

The chain is built from TRBV23-1 and TRBJ1-1; possible D gene TRBD1, 5 bases. TRBV23-1 is classed as an ORF, of uncertain function. This CDR3 comprises 14 residues. V was pared by 7 bases and J by 6 bases, with 18 bases between. In nucleotides, the CDR3 is TGCGCCAGCACCTATACGGGGACCACTCCTGAAGCTTTCTTT. Its translation is CASTYTGTTPEAFF.